This TCR beta chain appears in the sequencing data of a study of blood T cell repertoires in COVID-19 (dated by TCRdb to 2018 to 2020). Broadly, across the study: Samples covering the acute and convalescent phases of COVID-19 were provided by collaborators in the United States, Italy and Spain. A de-identified subject ID, COVID-19 status, age in years and sex were almost always included in the sample metadata. Subjects who had been exposed to COVID-19, were actively infected with it, or had recovered from it provided the deeply sampled blood TCRbeta repertoires that made up the dataset. The prospective study material was composed of cDNA or gDNA derived from T cells, B-cell-depleted T cells, or PBMCs. Samples were obtained from the ongoing ImmuneRACE study (first 160 participants) and from approximately 1,200 subjects provided by 6 global collaborators. The repertoires were released in a freely available public database meant as a resource for research on the immune response to SARS-CoV-2. HLA class I and class II types, where available, came from metadata supplied by the sample provider rather than from assay-based typing. General conclusions and limits of the study: The amount of clinical and demographic metadata varied by source and participant and was provided uncurated.

As for this clone: It lacks a known antigen. The input lacks base qualities; no much larger clone sits a single base away.

At one collaborating source in Seattle, patients were enrolled during active infection and were followed longitudinally through the course of disease. Each collaborating institution followed its own protocols to collect whole blood in K2EDTA tubes. For TCRbeta analysis, collaborators shipped samples as frozen whole blood, isolated PBMCs, or DNA extracted from either of those sample types. At the junction V is shortened by 0 bases and J by 2 bases, with 6 bases in between. Taken from the germline V gene, the CDR1 and CDR2 loops are MNHEY and SVGAGI. Taken from cysteine to phenylalanine, the CDR3 has 14 residues. This entry keeps only the CDR3 DNA: 42 bases, framed from base 1. TCRbeta CDR3 regions were amplified from genomic DNA by means of the immunoSEQ Assay, a bias-controlled multiplex PCR. In the authors' own workflow: The number of nucleated cells in each sample was estimated from the amplification of reference gene primers within the assay. To quantify the absolute abundance of each unique TCRbeta CDR3 rearrangement, sequence reads were collapsed and filtered. For each sample, productive Simpson clonality was calculated as the square root of Simpson's diversity index across productive rearrangements. TCRdb obtained this table from immuneACCESS and retained in-frame rearrangements with V and J assigned. These tables miss some clones; where compared with another copy, unresolved V genes account for less than half of the shortfall, and the remainder is unexplained. V and J calls and clone size are copied from that table; D and trimming were computed from the DNA. Counted in this sample were under 350,000 clones; roughly 91% of them appeared once. The ten largest account for 1.5% to 2% of the sample.

The TCR originated in a woman in her 30s with COVID-19, enrolled during active disease. The chain is made from TRBV6-5 and TRBJ2-3, with the D gene not clear enough to name. The sequenced sample consisted of peripheral blood. DNA sequence: TGTGCCAGCAGTTACTCGAGCCCCACAGATACGCAGTATTTT. Translated, it reads CASSYSSPTDTQYF.